Listed here is a single T cell receptor beta chain. Its specificity is not known. This sample stems from a study of cytomegalovirus exposure and HLA in healthy donors. General study points: What a later analysis reportedly showed was that an Asian-associated ancestry cluster had fewer N-insertions than the roughly 700-donor mean.

Germline-derived CDR1 and CDR2 are SGHNT and YYREEE (reference sequence). The CDR3 spans 17 residues. J was trimmed by 0 bases and V by 3 bases; bases with no gene match: 2. With 60 Vbeta and 13 Jbeta primers, the PCR was carried out. Using immunoSEQ multiplex PCR, the repertoire was profiled, and TCRdb retains in-frame clones only, with some absent. The data show 90,000 or so clones, 70% to 85% seen once. V usage is TRBV5-4 and J usage is TRBJ2-1, with 14 positions matching TRBD2. The sequence came from a man over 45 in good health and CMV-seronegative. The material sequenced was PBMCs. As DNA, the CDR3 is TGTGCCAGCAGCTCCGGGACTAGCGGGAGCTCCTACAATGAGCAGTTCTTC. Translated: CASSSGTSGSSYNEQFF.